This TCR beta chain comes out of a study of blood T cell repertoires in COVID-19. Study details: Sites in the United States, Italy and Spain provided acute and convalescent COVID-19 samples. PBMCs, B-cell-depleted T cells, or T cells were the source of the cDNA or gDNA that made up the material.

Trimming cost V 6 bases and J 7 bases, with 6 bases left between them. Looked up from germline, CDR1 is MNHEY and CDR2 is SVGEGT. The CDR3 contains 11 residues. The repertoire was sequenced with immunoSEQ multiplex PCR; TCRdb's copy has only in-frame clones and lacks some. The sample records roughly 60,000 clones, more than 80% being singletons. The sample taken for sequencing was peripheral blood. J is TRBJ2-2 and V is TRBV6-2 or TRBV6-3; D remains ambiguous. This TCR came from an elderly man with acute or convalescent COVID-19. This chain's CDR3 is CASSLFGELFF. DNA for the CDR3: TGTGCCAGCAGCCTCTTCGGGGAGCTGTTTTTT.